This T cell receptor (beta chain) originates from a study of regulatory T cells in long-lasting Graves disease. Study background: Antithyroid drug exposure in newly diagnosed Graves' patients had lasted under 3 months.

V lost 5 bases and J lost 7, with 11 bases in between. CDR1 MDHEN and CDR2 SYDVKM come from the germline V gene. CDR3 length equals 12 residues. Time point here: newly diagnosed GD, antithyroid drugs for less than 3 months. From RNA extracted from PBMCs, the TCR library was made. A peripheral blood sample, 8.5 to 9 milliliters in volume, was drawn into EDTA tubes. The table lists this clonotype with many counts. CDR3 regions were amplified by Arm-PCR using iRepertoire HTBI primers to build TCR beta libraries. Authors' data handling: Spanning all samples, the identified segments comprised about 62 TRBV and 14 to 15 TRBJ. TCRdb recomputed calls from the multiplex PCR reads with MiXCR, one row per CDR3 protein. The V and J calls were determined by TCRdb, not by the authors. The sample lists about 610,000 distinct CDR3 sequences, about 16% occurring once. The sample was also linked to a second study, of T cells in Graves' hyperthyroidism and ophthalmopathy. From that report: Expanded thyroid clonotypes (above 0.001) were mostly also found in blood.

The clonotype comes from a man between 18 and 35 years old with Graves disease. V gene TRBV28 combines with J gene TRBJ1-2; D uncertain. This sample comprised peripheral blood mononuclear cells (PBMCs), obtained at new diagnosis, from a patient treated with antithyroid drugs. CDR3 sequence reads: CASSGTWPGYTF. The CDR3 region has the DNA TGTGCCAGCAGTGGAACATGGCCTGGCTACACCTTC.